The clone carrying this T cell receptor (beta chain) was seen repeatedly, ten times or more. The time point here: newly diagnosed GD, antithyroid drugs for less than 3 months. The TCR library was made from RNA extracted from PBMCs. The data were obtained in a study of regulatory T cells in long-lasting Graves disease. Trimming cost V 6 bases and J 1 base; bases outside gene matches: 7. Germline loops: CDR1 DFQATT, CDR2 SNEGSKA (reference sequence). The CDR3 runs 14 residues. Libraries of TCR beta came from iRepertoire HTBI primers plus Arm-PCR of CDR3 regions. TCRdb independently ran MiXCR on the multiplex PCR reads; one entry per CDR3 protein. The top ten hold around 13% of the sample, which has over 200,000 distinct CDR3 sequences, 18% seen once. Another study also made use of these data, one on T cells in Graves' hyperthyroidism and ophthalmopathy.

This material consisted of peripheral blood mononuclear cells (PBMCs), taken at new diagnosis, from a patient treated with antithyroid drugs. The sequence derives from a woman aged 30 to 39 with Graves disease. The chain joins TRBV20-1 to TRBJ1-1, with 8 nucleotides matching TRBD1. CDR3 in DNA: TGCAGTGCCGTTCCGGGACAGGCGAACACTGAAGCTTTCTTT. Translated: CSAVPGQANTEAFF.